This is a list of T cell receptor beta chains from one sample in a study of a mutant IDH1 vaccine in newly diagnosed glioma. Clones were sequenced by immunoSEQ multiplex PCR, and TCRdb holds only the in-frame ones, with some missing. Seen here are about 120,000 clones, 75% to 90% observed once, and the top ten hold roughly 0.65%. Their recognized antigens are unknown. Sequenced material: PBMCs, taken from a glioma patient whose treatment included an IDH1 peptide vaccine. The source of these receptors is a woman in her forties or fifties with glioma. Both conserved end residues are part of each CDR3. A D gene is named only where the DNA matches it firmly. Only some rows state a clone size, as once, few, many or a class for expanded clones.

>.|TRBV27|TRBJ2-7|TRBD1
TGTGCCAGCAGTGGTGGACAGGGCGTATACGAGCAGTACTTC
CASSGGQGVYEQYF
>.|TRBV28|TRBJ2-3|.
TGTGCCAGCAGCCTTGGGTTTAGCACAGATACGCAGTATTTT
CASSLGFSTDTQYF
>.|TRBV27|TRBJ1-5|.
TGTGCCAGCAGTTTAGGGGGTAGCAATCAGCCCCAGCATTTT
CASSLGGSNQPQHF
>.|TRBV9|TRBJ2-7|.
TGTGCCAGCAGCGTAAACAGGGCCGACGAGCAGTACTTC
CASSVNRADEQYF
>.|TRBV6-6|TRBJ2-5|.
TGTGCCAGCAGCTCGTCTCCTTTGGGGGAGACCCAGTACTTC
CASSSSPLGETQYF
>once|TRBV4-2|TRBJ1-1|.
TGTGCCAGCAGCTCTAGGACAGACATGAACACTGAAGCTTTCTTT
CASSSRTDMNTEAFF
>.|TRBV4-2|TRBJ1-2|TRBD1
TGTGCCAGCAGCCAAGATAAGGGGACAGCCCTCTATGGCTACACCTTC
CASSQDKGTALYGYTF
>.|TRBV6-5|TRBJ2-4|.
TGTGCCAGCAGACTCGGGGATGCATGGAACATTCAGTACTTC
CASRLGDAWNIQYF
>.|TRBV9|TRBJ2-3|TRBD2
TGTGCCAGCAGCCTCATAGCGGGATTTAACACAGATACGCAGTATTTT
CASSLIAGFNTDTQYF
>.|TRBV11-2|TRBJ2-7|.
TGTGCCAGCAGCTTAGTTGTGTCTAGCTCCTACGAGCAGTACTTC
CASSLVVSSSYEQYF
>once|TRBV5-1|TRBJ2-3|.
TGCGCCAGCAGCTCCCCGGACAGCACAGATACGCAGTATTTT
CASSSPDSTDTQYF
>.|TRBV6-5|TRBJ2-7|TRBD1
TGTGCCAGCAGTTGGGGACAGGGTCCCTACGAGCAGTACTTC
CASSWGQGPYEQYF
>once|TRBV9|TRBJ1-1|.
TGTGCCAGCAGCGTAGATCTCGACAGATACACTGAAGCTTTCTTT
CASSVDLDRYTEAFF
>.|TRBV5-1|TRBJ2-3|.
TGCGCCAGCAGCTCCGCTCCTGCAGATACGCAGTATTTT
CASSSAPADTQYF
>.|TRBV7-9|TRBJ2-7|.
TGTGCCAGCAGCTTAGCGAGGGGAAGCTCCTACGAGCAGTACTTC
CASSLARGSSYEQYF
>.|TRBV4-2|TRBJ1-3|TRBD1
TGTGCCAGCAGCCGGGACAGTTCTGGAAACACCATATATTTT
CASSRDSSGNTIYF
>.|TRBV29-1|TRBJ2-7|.
TGCAGCGTTGATGAGGGCGCGACCGGGGAGCAGTACTTC
CSVDEGATGEQYF
>.|TRBV27|TRBJ1-5|.
TGTGCCAGCAGGGCATTCGGTCAGCCCCAGCATTTT
CASRAFGQPQHF
>.|TRBV18|TRBJ1-4|TRBD1
TGTGCCAGCTCACGCGGGACAGGGCTGTATGAAAAACTGTTTTTT
CASSRGTGLYEKLFF
>.|TRBV28|TRBJ2-5|TRBD2
TGTGCCAGCAGTGCTAGCGGGGTGACGACCCAGTACTTC
CASSASGVTTQYF
>.|TRBV7-6|TRBJ2-7|.
TGTGCCAGCAGCCGCCCCGGGGACTACGAGCAGTACTTC
CASSRPGDYEQYF
>.|TRBV25-1|TRBJ2-7|TRBD1
TGTGCCAGCAGTGAGCTCCCGGGACAGGGGACCGACTACGAGCAGTACTTC
CASSELPGQGTDYEQYF
>.|TRBV28|TRBJ2-7|TRBD1
TGTGCCAGCAGTCTGACAGGGGGCTCGCACGAGCAGTACTTC
CASSLTGGSHEQYF
>.|TRBV29-1|TRBJ1-2|.
TGCAGCGCCGCTGTGGACGGCAACTATGGCTACACCTTC
CSAAVDGNYGYTF
>.|TRBV28|TRBJ2-6|.
TGTGCCAGCAGTTTCGAGTCTCTTGGGGCCAACGTCCTGACTTTC
CASSFESLGANVLTF
>once|TRBV7-9|TRBJ2-5|TRBD2
TGTGCCAGCAGCTCGACTAGCGGGAGGGCTCGGGAGACCCAGTACTTC
CASSSTSGRARETQYF
>.|TRBV11-2|TRBJ1-1|.
TGTGCAGCGAGCGGTCACACTGAAGCTTTCTTT
CAASGHTEAFF
>.|TRBV7-9|TRBJ2-1|TRBD2
TGTGCCAGCAGCCTAGGGGCTAGCGGCGCCTACAATGAGCAGTTCTTC
CASSLGASGAYNEQFF
>.|TRBV6-5|TRBJ1-1|.
TGTGCCAGCAGTTGGAGGGACACTGAAGCTTTCTTT
CASSWRDTEAFF
>.|TRBV4-2|TRBJ1-1|TRBD1
TGTGCCAGCAGCCAGACGACAGGGGCTATGAACACTGAAGCTTTCTTT
CASSQTTGAMNTEAFF
>.|TRBV7-8|TRBJ1-4|.
TGTGCCAGCAGCCCTTCCGACAGGCTAAGAGGAGAAAAACTGTTTTTT
CASSPSDRLRGEKLFF
>.|TRBV5-4|TRBJ2-7|TRBD1
TGTGCCAGCAGCAGAGGGACAGGGCCTACCTACGAGCAGTACTTC
CASSRGTGPTYEQYF
>.|TRBV9|TRBJ2-2|TRBD2
TGTGCCAGTCGACGGGAGGGAGGGACCGGGGAGCTGTTTTTT
CASRREGGTGELFF
>.|TRBV5-1|TRBJ2-7|.
TGCGCCAGCAGCTTGGCCCCGGGTTCCGAGGGGGAGCAGTACTTC
CASSLAPGSEGEQYF
>.|TRBV6-5|TRBJ2-7|.
TGTGCCAGCAAACCCCCCCTAGCAGTCAACGAGCAGTACTTC
CASKPPLAVNEQYF
>.|TRBV29-1|TRBJ1-4|TRBD1
TGCAGCGTTGGAGCAGGGGGCGAGGAAAAACTGTTTTTT
CSVGAGGEEKLFF
>.|TRBV4-1|TRBJ2-7|.
TGCGCCAGCAGCCACGCCTCCTACGAGCAGTACTTC
CASSHASYEQYF
>.|TRBV2|TRBJ2-7|.
TGTGCCAGCAGGGGGAACTACGAGCAGTACTTC
CASRGNYEQYF
>.|TRBV10-3|TRBJ1-2|TRBD1
TGTGCCATCAGTGACCCGGACAGGGGGACCTATGGCTACACCTTC
CAISDPDRGTYGYTF
>.|TRBV28|TRBJ1-5|.
TGTGCCACCAATGTGATAGGACGGGGGGGTCATCAGCCCCAGCATTTT
CATNVIGRGGHQPQHF